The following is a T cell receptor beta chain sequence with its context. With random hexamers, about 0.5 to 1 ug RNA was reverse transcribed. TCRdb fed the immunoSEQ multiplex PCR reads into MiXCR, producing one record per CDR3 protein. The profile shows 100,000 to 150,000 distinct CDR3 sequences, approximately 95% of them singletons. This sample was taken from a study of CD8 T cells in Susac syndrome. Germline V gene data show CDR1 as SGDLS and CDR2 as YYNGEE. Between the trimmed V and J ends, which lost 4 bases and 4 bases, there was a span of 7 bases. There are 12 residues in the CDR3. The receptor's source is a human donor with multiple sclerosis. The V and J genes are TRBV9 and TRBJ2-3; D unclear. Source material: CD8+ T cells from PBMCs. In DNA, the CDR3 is TGTGCCAGCAGCTCCCCCGCAGATACGCAGTATTTT. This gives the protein CASSSPADTQYF.